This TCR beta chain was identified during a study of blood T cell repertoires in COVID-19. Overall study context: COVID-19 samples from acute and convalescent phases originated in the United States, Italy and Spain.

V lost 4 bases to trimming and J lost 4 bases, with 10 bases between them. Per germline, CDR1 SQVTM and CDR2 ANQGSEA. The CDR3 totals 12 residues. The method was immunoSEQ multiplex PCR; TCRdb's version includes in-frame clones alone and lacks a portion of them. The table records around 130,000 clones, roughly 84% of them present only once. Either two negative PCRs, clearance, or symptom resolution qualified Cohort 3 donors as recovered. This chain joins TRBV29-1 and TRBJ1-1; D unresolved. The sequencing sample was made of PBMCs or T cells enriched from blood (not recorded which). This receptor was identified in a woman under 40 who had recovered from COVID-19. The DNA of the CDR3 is TGCAGCGTTGGTCCTCCCAGCACTGAAGCTTTCTTT. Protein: CSVGPPSTEAFF.